What follows describes a single T cell receptor (beta chain). CDR1 and CDR2 (germline): MDHEN, SYDVKM. The germline V and J ends were trimmed by 6 bases and 5 bases, with 14 bases remaining between them. The CDR3 is 13 amino acids. The data originate from a study of blood T cell repertoires in COVID-19. At the level of the study: Whether acute or convalescent, the COVID-19 samples came from the United States, Italy and Spain. PBMCs, B-cell-depleted T cells, or T cells were the source of the cDNA or gDNA that made up the material.

Original analysis: Scientists estimated how many nucleated cells there were by amplifying reference gene primers. Measured with immunoSEQ multiplex PCR; TCRdb has only the in-frame clones, and not every one. The V and J calls and clone size were taken over from that table, and D and trimming were inferred from the DNA. The table lists fewer than 250,000 clones, roughly four fifths of them singletons. The receptor's source is a woman in her 70s with acute or convalescent COVID-19. Sequenced input: peripheral blood. This chain uses TRBV28 with TRBJ2-7, with D perhaps matching TRBD1 (6 bases). CDR3 bases: TGTGCCAGCAGGGCGACAGGACCCCACGAGCAGTACTTC. Encoded protein: CASRATGPHEQYF.